The entry that follows covers one TCR beta chain sequence. Only a few counts were recorded for this clonotype. The antigen it binds to is not known. Base qualities were left out, and no much larger clone turns up one base away. This record belongs to a study of T-cell reconstitution after alpha-beta-depleted transplantation in children (dated by TCRdb to about 2016). With regard to the full study: T-cell immune reconstitution after TCRalphabeta/CD19-depleted allogeneic hematopoietic cell transplantation in children was quantitatively tracked in the study by means of TCR repertoire profiling. The paper as a whole reports these results and caveats: The frequencies of hyperexpanded clones fell over the following months, and after one year, T-cell counts and TCRbeta diversity were mostly attributed to newly produced T cells. In some patients, the high TCRbeta diversity seen at day 60 was put down to recipient T cells and intrathymic progenitors that had survived conditioning. The apparently early alphabetaT-cell count recovery about two months after transplant was reportedly dependent on only several hundred rapidly expanded clones derived from non-depleted graft cells.

Including the terminal cysteine and phenylalanine, the CDR3 comprises 15 residues. The CDR3 DNA has 45 bases and is translated from base 1. Via the germline V gene (reference sequence), CDR1 is DFQATT and CDR2 SNEGSKA. Between the V and J ends, shortened by 0 bases and 4 bases respectively, the junction contains 13 bases. The sample's treatment or condition label, in plain terms: allogeneic hematopoietic cell transplantation with graft depleted of TCRalphabeta T cells and CD19 B cells. The transplant recipients were children given TCRalphabeta/CD19-depleted allogeneic hematopoietic cell grafts. The library was prepared using PCR. The sequencing machine was an Illumina HiSeq 2500. To normalize quantification of the TCRbeta repertoire, the TCR libraries were built with molecular barcoding that relied on unique molecular identifiers. The raw public reads went through TCRdb reprocessing: fastp at Q25, MiXCR clone calling, in-frame beta chains kept. Duplicate CDR3 protein sequences are folded into a single record with the most common DNA and genes. This sample has approximately 82,000 distinct CDR3 sequences in its table, and about 14% of those were observed once. Roughly a fifth of the sample is in the top ten clones.

The receptor's source is a male patient between 2 and 10 years old who had a stem cell transplant for acute lymphoblastic leukemia, so the T cells may come from the graft donor. The chain is made from TRBV20-1 and TRBJ1-3; there is no confident call for the D gene. The source material was PBMCs, mostly from graft donor cells, sampled 180 days after TCRalphabeta/CD19-depleted stem cell transplant. The DNA is TGCAGTGCTAGAGATCGGCCAGGATACGGAAACACCATATATTTT. Its translation reads: CSARDRPGYGNTIYF.